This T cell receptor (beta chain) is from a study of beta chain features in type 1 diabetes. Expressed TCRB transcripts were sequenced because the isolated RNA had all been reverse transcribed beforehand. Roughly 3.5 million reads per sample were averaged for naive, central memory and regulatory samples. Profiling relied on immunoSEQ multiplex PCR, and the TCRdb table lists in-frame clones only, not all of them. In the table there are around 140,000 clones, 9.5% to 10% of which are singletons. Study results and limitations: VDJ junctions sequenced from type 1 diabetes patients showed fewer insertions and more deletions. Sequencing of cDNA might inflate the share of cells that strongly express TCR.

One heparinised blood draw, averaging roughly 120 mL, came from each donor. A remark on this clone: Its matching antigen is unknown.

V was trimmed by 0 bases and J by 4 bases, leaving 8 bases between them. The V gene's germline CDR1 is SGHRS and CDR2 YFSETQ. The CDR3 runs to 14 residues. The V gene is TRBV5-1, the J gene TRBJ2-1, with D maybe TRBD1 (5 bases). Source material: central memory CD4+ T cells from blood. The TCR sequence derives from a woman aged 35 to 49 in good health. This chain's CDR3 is CASSLGSGYNEQFF. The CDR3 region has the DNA TGCGCCAGCAGCTTGGGTTCAGGGTACAATGAGCAGTTCTTC.